This T cell receptor beta chain comes out of a study of T cells after yellow fever vaccination. Deletions cut 4 bases from V and 0 bases from J, with 13 bases between. CDR1 is SGHAT, CDR2 FQNNGV, per germline. This CDR3 spans 16 amino acids. They built TCR cDNA with 5'RACE template switching, a step that put in a universal primer site and UMIs. TCRdb redid the calling of the 5' RACE reads with MiXCR, one entry per CDR3 protein. This sample yields 250,000 to 400,000 distinct CDR3 sequences, of which 4.1% are seen a single time; roughly 24% belongs to the top ten. This clonotype was observed a few times. Its antigen is still unknown. Study findings and constraints: Researchers report a weaker secondary response that nonetheless peaked faster, day 5 versus 15.

The sequence came from a man aged 18 to 29 who received the YFV17D yellow fever vaccine. The V gene is TRBV11-2, the J gene TRBJ2-1; tentative D call: TRBD2 (6 bases). This sample comprised PBMCs, obtained 5 days after the yellow fever booster vaccination. CDR3 nucleotide sequence: TGTGCCAGCAGCTACTTAGCGGTCACCTCCTACAATGAGCAGTTCTTC. It yields the protein CASSYLAVTSYNEQFF.